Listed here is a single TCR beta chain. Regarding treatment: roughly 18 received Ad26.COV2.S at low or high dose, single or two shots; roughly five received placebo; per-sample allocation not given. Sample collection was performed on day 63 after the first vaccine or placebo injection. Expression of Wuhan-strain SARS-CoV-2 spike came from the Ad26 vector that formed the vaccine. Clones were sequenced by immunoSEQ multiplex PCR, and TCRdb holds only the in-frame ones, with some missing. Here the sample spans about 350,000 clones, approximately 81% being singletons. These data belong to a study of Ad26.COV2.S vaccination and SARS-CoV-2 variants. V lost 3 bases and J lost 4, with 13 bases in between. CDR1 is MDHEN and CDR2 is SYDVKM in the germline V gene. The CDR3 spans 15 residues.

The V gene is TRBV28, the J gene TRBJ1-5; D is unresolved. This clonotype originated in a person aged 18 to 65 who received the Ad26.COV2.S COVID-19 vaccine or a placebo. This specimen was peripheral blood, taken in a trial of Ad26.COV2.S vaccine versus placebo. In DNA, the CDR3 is TGTGCCAGCAGTTTCTACACCATGGGAAATCAGCCCCAGCATTTT. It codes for CASSFYTMGNQPQHF. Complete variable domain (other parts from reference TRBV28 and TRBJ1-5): DVKVTQSSRYLVKRTGEKVFLECVQDMDHENMFWYRQDPGLGLRLIYFSYDVKMKEKGDIPEGYSVSREKKERFSLILESASTNQTSMYLCASSFYTMGNQPQHFGDGTRLSIL.